This T cell receptor (beta chain) emerged from a study of a mutant IDH1 vaccine in newly diagnosed glioma. Study information: Patients under treatment included approximately 60% males and 37.5% females and had a mean age of around 43 years.

Germline lookup yields CDR1 SEHNR and CDR2 FQNEAQ (reference sequence). The CDR3 is 15 amino acids. Trimming shortened V by 5 bases and J by 1 base, and 9 bases separated the two germline ends. The time point denotes: week 35, safety follow-up. Doses comprised 300 ug of mutant IDH1 20-mer peptide each, plus topical imiquimod. The donors had new WHO grade 3 or 4 astrocytomas; these were IDH1-mutant and ATRX-lost. Only in-frame clones appear in the TCRdb table, and some are missing; sequencing was by immunoSEQ multiplex PCR. The profile shows under 60,000 clones, 76% of them singletons. Note on this clone: As yet, its antigen is unknown.

The gene calls are TRBV7-9 and TRBJ2-6; the D is unclear. The source was PBMCs, collected from a glioma patient whose treatment included an IDH1 peptide vaccine. The source of this sequence is a man aged 35-49 years with glioma. The CDR3: CASSLPGSGANVLTF. DNA of the CDR3: TGTGCCAGCAGCCTCCCAGGTTCTGGGGCCAACGTCCTGACTTTC. Drawing the rest from reference TRBV7-9 and TRBJ2-6, the complete variable domain is DTGVSQNPRHKITKRGQNVTFRCDPISEHNRLYWYRQTLGQGPEFLTYFQNEAQLEKSRLLSDRFSAERPKGSFSTLEIQRTEQGDSAMYLCASSLPGSGANVLTFGAGSRLTVL.